Each of the 20 T cell receptor beta chains below was sequenced from the same sample in a study of blood T cell repertoires in COVID-19. The method was immunoSEQ multiplex PCR; TCRdb's version includes in-frame clones alone and lacks a portion of them. The sample includes 250,000 to 350,000 clones, about 90% of them seen just once. The sequencing input was peripheral blood. Source of these receptors: a man between 18 and 35 years old with active or convalescent COVID-19.

This chain uses TRBV4-1 with TRBJ2-1, with 7 bases identical to TRBD1. This CDR3 is 14 amino acids long. The trim removed 3 bases at V and 6 bases at J, leaving 5 bases unmatched. Per germline, CDR1 MGHRA and CDR2 YSYEKL. CDR3 sequence (DNA): TGCGCCAGCAGCCAGCCCGGGACAGCCAATGAGCAGTTCTTC. This codes for CASSQPGTANEQFF.

This rearrangement joins TRBV12-3 or TRBV12-4 to TRBJ1-4; tentative D call: TRBD1 (6 bases). V was pared by 4 bases and J by 7 bases, with 10 bases between. The CDR3 is 13 residues long. CDR3 protein: CASSWGGGEKLFF. CDR3 DNA sequence: TGTGCCAGCAGTTGGGGGGGCGGTGAAAAACTGTTTTTT.

The J gene is TRBJ1-1, the V gene TRBV7-6; 8 nucleotides agree with TRBD1. In germline, CDR1 is SGHVS, CDR2 FNYEAQ. J was trimmed by 4 bases and V by 5 bases; bases with no gene match: 9. This CDR3 has 15 amino acids. The CDR3 sequence is CASSGYRDRITEAFF. The CDR3 bases are TGTGCCAGCAGCGGATACCGGGACAGGATCACTGAAGCTTTCTTT.

V usage is TRBV5-4 and J usage is TRBJ2-5; D is unclear. Trimming left V 0 bases short and J 5 bases short, with 5 bases between. The V gene's germline CDR1 is SGHNT and CDR2 YYREEE (reference sequence). There are 12 residues in the CDR3. CDR3 loop: CASSLVGETQYF. DNA for the CDR3: TGTGCCAGCAGCTTGGTCGGGGAGACCCAGTACTTC.

This chain links TRBV5-5 with TRBJ1-1; tentative D call: TRBD1 (6 bases). The germline gives CDR1 SGHKS, CDR2 YYEKEE (reference sequence). CDR3 length: 18 residues. V gave up 0 bases and J gave up 2 bases, with 20 bases separating them. Written as DNA, the CDR3 is TGTGCCAGCAGCTTGGTGTATTTACAGGGCCTCACTAACACTGAAGCTTTCTTT. Translating it yields CASSLVYLQGLTNTEAFF.

This sequence joins TRBV18 and TRBJ2-5, with D possibly being TRBD1 (5 bases). Trimming removed 3 bases at V and 8 bases at J, with 10 bases between. Germline CDR1 KGHSH, CDR2 LQKENI. This CDR3 is built from 12 residues. The CDR3 sequence: CASSPYDSTQYF. The CDR3 DNA follows: TGTGCCAGCTCACCCTATGACAGTACCCAGTACTTC.

V is TRBV6-5 and J is TRBJ2-1, with 8 bases fitting TRBD1. After removal of 7 bases from V and 7 bases from J, the junction contained 6 bases not matched to a gene. The CDR3 contains 13 residues. Germline CDR1 reads MNHEY; CDR2 reads SVGAGI. The CDR3 coding sequence is TGTGCCAGCATTCTGGACAGGGCGAATGAGCAGTTCTTC. This gives the protein CASILDRANEQFF.

V is TRBV19 and J is TRBJ2-7; 10 bases agree with TRBD1. Losses at the gene ends were 7 bases for V and 2 bases for J; bases not matched to a gene: 8. Germline V gene lookup returns CDR1 LNHDA and CDR2 SQIVND (reference sequence). The CDR3 spans 15 residues. For the CDR3, the DNA is TGTGCCAGTAATCATAGGGACAGGGGTCCCTACGAGCAGTACTTC. Translating gives CASNHRDRGPYEQYF.

The rearrangement joins TRBV7-8 to TRBJ1-1; TRBD1 matches at 7 bases. V dropped 1 base and J dropped 8; count of bases not matched to a gene: 4. From germline, CDR1 is SGHVS and CDR2 FQNEAQ. The CDR3 consists of 13 residues. CDR3: CASSLVDRDEAFF. In nucleotides, the CDR3 is TGTGCCAGCAGCTTAGTTGACAGGGACGAAGCTTTCTTT.

This clone was observed a single time. This rearrangement joins TRBV6-1 to TRBJ2-3; D remains unclear. V was clipped by 3 bases and J by 2 bases, with 15 bases between them. Germline V gene sequence: CDR1 MNHNS, CDR2 SASEGT. This CDR3 has 16 residues. The CDR3 nucleotides read TGTGCCAGCAGTGATTTTAACCCTAGGTACACAGATACGCAGTATTTT. It yields the protein CASSDFNPRYTDTQYF.

The chain carries TRBV27 and TRBJ2-1, with D possibly matching TRBD2 (6 bases). The CDR3 loop spans 12 amino acids. CDR1 is MNHEY, CDR2 SMNVEV, per germline (reference sequence). V lost 2 bases and J 9 bases, leaving 8 bases between the germline ends. The CDR3 spells CASSLMGGEQFF. The DNA for the CDR3 is TGTGCCAGCAGTTTAATGGGGGGTGAGCAGTTCTTC.

V gene TRBV11-3 combines with J gene TRBJ2-2; D may be TRBD2 (6 bases). The CDR3 consists of 15 residues. Germline V gene data show CDR1 as SGHNT and CDR2 as YENEEA. V lost 5 bases, J lost 3 bases, and 13 bases lay in between. CDR3 bases: TGTGCCAGCAGCGAGAGTGGGGGGTACACCGGGGAGCTGTTTTTT. It codes for CASSESGGYTGELFF.

With respect to this clone: The sample holds other DNA sequences that translate to the same CDR3. The chain carries TRBV29-1 and TRBJ2-7; TRBD1 might be the D (5 bases). V was clipped by 1 base and J by 3 bases, with 7 bases between them. Germline CDR1 reads SQVTM; CDR2 reads ANQGSEA. The CDR3 is 12 amino acids. The DNA for the CDR3 is TGCAGCGTTGAAGGCAGGGACTACGAGCAGTACTTC. Amino acids: CSVEGRDYEQYF.

The rearrangement joins TRBV20-1 to TRBJ2-4; weak D call: TRBD2 (7 bases). There are 14 residues in the CDR3. In germline, CDR1 is DFQATT, CDR2 SNEGSKA (reference sequence). Trimming shortened V by 3 bases and J by 6 bases, and 15 bases separated the two germline ends. CDR3 residues: CSASRGGGINIQYF. CDR3 coding DNA: TGCAGTGCTAGTAGGGGGGGAGGGATAAACATTCAGTACTTC.

This clone has a handful of counts. This chain uses TRBV3-1 (or the pseudogene TRBV3-2) with TRBJ2-7; 12 nucleotides line up with TRBD2. The junction had 3 bases not matched to a gene; V was cut back by 10 bases and J by 2 bases. The CDR3 covers 13 residues. The V gene's germline CDR1 is LGHDT and CDR2 YNNKEL (reference sequence). CDR3 nucleotide sequence: TGTGCCACAGGACTAGCGGGAACCTACGAGCAGTACTTC. Translating it yields CATGLAGTYEQYF.

The rearrangement uses TRBV4-1 and TRBJ2-1, with D possibly matching TRBD2 (5 bases). The V and J ends lost 4 bases and 0 bases respectively, with 10 bases between them. CDR3 size: 15 residues. From germline, CDR1 is MGHRA and CDR2 YSYEKL. Here the CDR3 reads CASSPAGVSYNEQFF. Written as DNA, the CDR3 is TGCGCCAGCAGCCCGGCCGGGGTCTCCTACAATGAGCAGTTCTTC.

This chain uses TRBV18 with TRBJ2-5, with 7 bases fitting TRBD2. The trim removed 6 bases at V and 3 bases at J, leaving 7 bases unmatched. In germline, CDR1 is KGHSH, CDR2 LQKENI. The CDR3 length is 14 residues. The CDR3 protein is CASSPAAGEETQYF. In DNA form, the CDR3 reads TGTGCCAGCTCTCCCGCCGCGGGGGAAGAGACCCAGTACTTC. The full variable domain, its missing parts supplied by reference TRBV18 and TRBJ2-5, is NAGVMQNPRHLVRRRGQEARLRCSPMKGHSHVYWYRQLPEEGLKFMVYLQKENIIDESGMPKERFSAEFPKEGPSILRIQQVVRGDSAAYFCASSPAAGEETQYFGPGTRLLVL.

The V and J genes are TRBV15 and TRBJ1-5; TRBD1 matches 9 bases. CDR3 size: 14 residues. V dropped 5 bases and J dropped 4; count of bases not matched to a gene: 3. From germline, CDR1 is LNHNV and CDR2 YYDKDF (reference sequence). The CDR3 nucleotides are TGTGCCACCAGCGGGACAGGGAGTAATCAGCCCCAGCATTTT. This sequence encodes CATSGTGSNQPQHF.

This rearrangement joins TRBV7-9 to TRBJ2-7; D remains ambiguous. Germline V gene sequence: CDR1 SEHNR, CDR2 FQNEAQ (reference sequence). The CDR3 sequence is 13 residues long. Trimming cost V 0 bases and J 6 bases, with 9 bases left between them. The CDR3 sequence is CASSLALELEQYF. The DNA for the CDR3 is TGTGCCAGCAGCTTAGCGTTGGAGCTCGAGCAGTACTTC.

The chain combines TRBV6-4 with TRBJ2-5, with 10 bases lining up with TRBD1. The CDR3 is 13 residues long. Losses at the gene ends were 4 bases for V and 4 bases for J; bases not matched to a gene: 0. CDR1 MRHNA and CDR2 SNTAGT come from the germline V gene. CDR3 region: CASSGDRGETQYF. The DNA for the CDR3 is TGTGCCAGCAGTGGGGACAGGGGAGAGACCCAGTACTTC.